Each of the 25 T cell receptor beta chains below was sequenced from the same sample in a study of Graves' ophthalmopathy and Graves' hyperthyroidism. CDR3 regions of TCR beta were amplified from RNA transcripts. HTBI-primed RT-PCR formed the first round, and a multiplex PCR formed the second. TCRdb redid the calling of the multiplex PCR reads with MiXCR, one entry per CDR3 protein. The table has about 1.2 million distinct CDR3 sequences, 35% to 40% seen once. Sequencing was done on a sample of peripheral blood or thyroid tissue (not recorded which). The receptors were gathered from an adult man with Graves' hyperthyroidism.

On this clonotype itself: Mismatch with germline at one junction end may stem from a read error. The rearrangement uses TRBV10-1 and TRBJ1-4, with 7 bases aligning to TRBD1. The germline CDR1 and CDR2 sequences are WNHNN and SYGVQD (reference sequence). The CDR3 is 11 amino acids. CDR3 bases: TGCGCCCGCAGGGGGGAGGAAAAACTGTTTTTT. This encodes CARRGEEKLFF.

The table lists this clonotype with many counts. J is TRBJ1-2 and V is TRBV11-2; 8 positions agree with TRBD1. The V gene end was trimmed by 3 bases and the J gene end by 4 bases; junction bases not matched to a gene: 10. CDR1 and CDR2 (germline): SGHAT, FQNNGV. The CDR3 sequence is 16 residues long. The CDR3, as DNA: TGTGCCAGCAGCTTGTCTCAGGGGGCGCAGGGCTATGGCTACACCTTC. This gives the protein CASSLSQGAQGYGYTF.

This rearrangement joins TRBV6-5 to TRBJ1-5; no firm D call. The CDR3 sequence is 17 residues long. V lost 0 bases and J 3 bases, leaving 15 bases between the germline ends. Germline V gene data show CDR1 as MNHEY and CDR2 as SVGAGI. The CDR3 is CASSYSMVLGSNQPQHF. DNA for the CDR3: TGTGCCAGCAGTTACTCGATGGTGTTGGGATCCAATCAGCCCCAGCATTTT.

Concerning this clonotype: The germline gene is not matched at one end of the junction; a read error may be the cause. V usage is TRBV5-5 and J usage is TRBJ2-7; D is tentatively TRBD1 or TRBD2 (5 bases each). This CDR3 spans 14 amino acids. The germline V gene has CDR1 SGHKS and CDR2 YYEKEE (reference sequence). The CDR3 coding sequence is TGCGCCAGCAGCGCAGGGACGGACCCCGGGGAGCAGTACTTC. Translation: CASSAGTDPGEQYF.

The J gene is TRBJ2-5, the V gene TRBV2; the match to TRBD1 covers 8 bases. From germline, CDR1 is SNHLY and CDR2 FYNNEI. The CDR3 is made up of 14 amino acids. Trimming at V came to 8 bases and at J to 7 bases, leaving 12 bases not matched to a gene. Here the CDR3 reads CASSPLDRDGTQYF. The DNA of the CDR3 is TGTGCCAGCTCACCGCTGGACAGGGACGGGACCCAGTACTTC.

This clonotype was recorded at least ten times. This chain joins TRBV15 and TRBJ2-5, with D perhaps matching TRBD1 or TRBD2 (6 bases each). The CDR3 runs to 16 residues. Germline lookup yields CDR1 LNHNV and CDR2 YYDKDF (reference sequence). V was shortened by 0 bases and J by 0 bases, with 11 bases between the two germline ends. CDR3 sequence (DNA): TGTGCCACCAGCAGAGATCCGGGGGCGAACCAAGAGACCCAGTACTTC. It translates to CATSRDPGANQETQYF.

There are a few counts of this clonotype. This sequence joins TRBV6-5 and TRBJ1-1; D not certain. The ends were cut back, 5 bases at V and 3 bases at J, with 10 bases in the middle. CDR3 length: 13 amino acids. Germline V CDR1 and CDR2: MNHEY, SVGAGI. In nucleotides, the CDR3 is TGTGCCAGCAGTGATCTCCGATACACTGAAGCTTTCTTT. It specifies CASSDLRYTEAFF.

The sample holds many counts of this clonotype. J is TRBJ2-7 and V is TRBV7-2; possibly TRBD2 for D (6 bases). This CDR3 contains 14 residues. Germline values: CDR1 SGHTA, CDR2 FQGNSA. V was shortened by 3 bases and J by 2 bases, with 11 bases between the two germline ends. CDR3 region: CASSFSEGPYEQYF. CDR3 DNA: TGTGCCAGCAGCTTTTCGGAGGGACCCTACGAGCAGTACTTC.

This clonotype occurred a few times. The chain couples TRBV7-9 to TRBJ2-7, with D possibly being TRBD2 (6 bases). The CDR3 length is 15 residues. Trimming pared 5 bases from V and 5 bases from J, leaving 19 bases between. Germline CDR1 is SEHNR and CDR2 is FQNEAQ (reference sequence). The CDR3 coding sequence is TGTGCCAGCAGCCCCAGAGCAGGGACGGGGGACGAGCAGTACTTC. It yields the protein CASSPRAGTGDEQYF.

The CDR3 DNA reads as TGTGCCAGCAGTTTAGCACAGTCGTCGGAGGAGACCCAGTACTTC. This sequence encodes CASSLAQSSEETQYF. V is TRBV12-3 or TRBV12-4 and J is TRBJ2-5; D is unclear. Deletions cut 0 bases from V and 5 bases from J, with 13 bases between. The CDR3 consists of 15 residues.

The V call is TRBV29-1, the J call TRBJ1-3; the D is unclear. Trimming took 4 bases from V and 3 from J, leaving 19 bases between them. The CDR3 totals 16 residues. The germline gives CDR1 SQVTM, CDR2 ANQGSEA. The CDR3 reads CSVARSGENYGNTIYF. CDR3 nucleotide sequence: TGCAGCGTTGCTAGGTCCGGAGAGAACTATGGAAACACCATATATTTT. The entire variable domain, with the rest obtained from reference TRBV29-1 and TRBJ1-3, is as follows: SAVISQKPSRDICQRGTSLTIQCQVDSQVTMMFWYRQQPGQSLTLIATANQGSEATYESGFVIDKFPISRPNLTFSTLTVSNMSPEDSSIYLCSVARSGENYGNTIYFGEGSWLTVV.

This chain links TRBV12-3 or TRBV12-4 with TRBJ2-7; perhaps TRBD1 as D (6 bases). This CDR3 comprises 14 residues. The V end lost 7 bases, the J end lost 5 bases, and 18 bases lay between the germline ends. CDR3 DNA sequence: TGTGCCAGCACCCCTCAGGGGCTAGTCAACGAGCAGTACTTC. This sequence encodes CASTPQGLVNEQYF.

This clonotype has a count of ten or more. The CDR3: CASSEPQGWYF. CDR3 bases: TGTGCCAGCAGTGAACCCCAGGGGTGGTACTTC. The chain combines TRBV2 with TRBJ2-7; TRBD1 might be the D (6 bases). The germline CDR1 and CDR2 sequences are SNHLY and FYNNEI. Trimming stripped 2 bases from V and 12 bases from J, with 11 bases between. CDR3 length: 11 residues.

Many counts were recorded for this clonotype. The CDR3 here is CASTLWGEERASPLHF. Written as DNA, the CDR3 is TGTGCCAGCACCCTTTGGGGCGAGGAACGGGCTTCACCCCTCCACTTT. The chain carries TRBV7-2 and TRBJ1-6; D perhaps matches TRBD1 (5 bases). This CDR3 has 16 residues. Between the trimmed V and J ends, which lost 7 bases and 9 bases, there was a span of 22 bases. Germline assignment: CDR1 SGHTA and CDR2 FQGNSA.

This clonotype was seen ten or more times. The rearrangement links TRBV7-9 to TRBJ1-6; D might be TRBD1 (6 bases). Trimming pared 5 bases from V and 5 bases from J, leaving 13 bases between. The CDR3 is 15 residues long. Germline V gene sequence: CDR1 SEHNR, CDR2 FQNEAQ (reference sequence). CDR3 in DNA: TGTGCCAGCAGCCGCCCGGACAGTAATAATTCACCCCTCCACTTT. Its protein is CASSRPDSNNSPLHF.

This chain joins TRBV12-3 or TRBV12-4 and TRBJ2-5, with 12 bases matching TRBD1. The CDR3 length is 15 residues. V shed 2 bases, J shed 10 bases, and the junction held 8 bases outside the gene matches. The CDR3 DNA sequence: TGTGCCAGCAGTTTAAAGGGACAGGGGGCTGGGGTCCAGTACTTC. This codes for CASSLKGQGAGVQYF.

V is TRBV11-2 and J is TRBJ1-2; no clear D gene. The CDR3 is made up of 15 amino acids. Germline CDR1 is SGHAT and CDR2 is FQNNGV. Trimming left V 0 bases short and J 4 bases short, with 12 bases between. The CDR3 region is CASSLDPPGGYGYTF. The DNA of the CDR3 is TGTGCCAGCAGCTTAGATCCTCCGGGCGGCTATGGCTACACCTTC. Filled out from reference TRBV11-2 and TRBJ1-2, the complete variable domain reads EAGVAQSPRYKIIEKRQSVAFWCNPISGHATLYWYQQILGQGPKLLIQFQNNGVVDDSQLPKDRFSAERLKGVDSTLKIQPAKLEDSAVYLCASSLDPPGGYGYTFGSGTRLTVV.

V gene TRBV7-8 combines with J gene TRBJ2-7; D is possibly TRBD2 (6 bases). The V gene lost 5 bases and the J gene lost 1 base, with 18 bases spanning the gap. CDR3 length: 16 residues. CDR1 is SGHVS, CDR2 FQNEAQ, per germline. CDR3 DNA sequence: TGTGCCAGCAGCGTATTAGGCGGGGACCGATCCTACGAGCAGTACTTC. Its translation is CASSVLGGDRSYEQYF.

This clonotype was counted at least ten times. V gene TRBV2 combines with J gene TRBJ1-5; D is possibly TRBD1 (6 bases). The CDR3 is 13 amino acids. CDR1 and CDR2 (germline): SNHLY, FYNNEI. V shed 6 bases and J shed 6 bases, with 12 bases lying between them. The chain's CDR3 is CASRDSSGQPQHF. The DNA of the CDR3 is TGTGCCAGCAGGGACAGCTCCGGTCAGCCCCAGCATTTT.

The V gene is TRBV20-1, the J gene TRBJ1-4; a weak D match, TRBD1 (6 bases). The CDR3 covers 17 residues. Trimming removed 6 bases at V and 0 bases at J, with 20 bases between. Germline V CDR1 and CDR2: DFQATT, SNEGSKA (reference sequence). This CDR3 reads CSAIFSGESATNEKLFF. CDR3 sequence (DNA): TGCAGTGCCATTTTTTCAGGGGAGTCCGCAACTAATGAAAAACTGTTTTTT.

The CDR3, as DNA: TGTGCCAGCAGTCCACTCCGGAGCTCCTATAATTCACCCCTCCACTTT. Amino acids: CASSPLRSSYNSPLHF. V is TRBV27 and J is TRBJ1-6, with no clear D. Per the germline V gene, CDR1 is MNHEY and CDR2 is SMNVEV (reference sequence). The CDR3 covers 16 residues. Trimming took off 5 bases at V and 0 bases at J, with 11 bases between the two ends.

This clonotype was counted only a few times. The chain is built from TRBV3-1 and TRBJ2-5; D gene uncertain. Germline V gene data show CDR1 as LGHDT and CDR2 as YNNKEL (reference sequence). The V and J ends lost 3 bases and 3 bases respectively, with 8 bases between them. The CDR3 length is 13 residues. Here the CDR3 DNA reads TGTGCCAGCAGCCAGATGGCCAAAGAGACCCAGTACTTC. It is translated as CASSQMAKETQYF.

This clonotype has only a few counts. The rearrangement links TRBV4-2 to TRBJ1-6; a possible D gene is TRBD1 (5 bases). The CDR3 has 16 residues. The germline gives CDR1 LGHNA, CDR2 YNFKEQ. The V end was cut by 0 bases, the J end by 4 bases, with 10 bases between. This CDR3 is CASSQDTRGYNSPLHF. The CDR3 region has the DNA TGTGCCAGCAGCCAAGACACACGGGGGTATAATTCACCCCTCCACTTT.

This clonotype was counted at least ten times. This rearrangement joins TRBV10-3 to TRBJ2-7; D is perhaps TRBD1 or TRBD2 (5 bases each). The CDR3 sequence is 11 residues long. Germline V gives CDR1 ENHRY, CDR2 SYGVKD. Trimming stripped 9 bases from V and 11 bases from J, with 17 bases between. The CDR3 is CAIGDQRSKYF. CDR3 coding DNA: TGTGCCATTGGGGACCAACGTTCTAAGTACTTC.

V is TRBV6-1 and J is TRBJ1-5; D is uncertain. The V and J ends lost 0 bases and 4 bases respectively, with 7 bases between them. CDR3 length equals 14 residues. In germline, CDR1 is MNHNS, CDR2 SASEGT. CDR3 nucleotides: TGTGCCAGCAGTGAAGCAGAGAGAAATCAGCCCCAGCATTTT. It is translated as CASSEAERNQPQHF.